This T cell receptor (beta chain) was identified in a study of T-cell memory formation after mild COVID-19. The 5'RACE method, run with constant-segment primers, produced TCR alpha and TCR beta cDNA libraries (carrying sample barcodes and UMIs). TCRdb reanalysed the 5' RACE reads using MiXCR and keeps one entry per CDR3 protein. The data hold 100,000 to 150,000 distinct CDR3 sequences, with about 6% observed a single time. This clonotype is labeled as medium-sized. The antigen remains undetermined. CDR3 size: 15 residues. With V trimmed by 2 bases and J by 2 bases, 3 bases remained unmatched. Study-wide results and limits: In second-wave clones peaking day 37, SARS-CoV-2 specificity remained unconfirmed. Contracting CD4+ clones sat mainly in CM and EM; CD8+ in EMRA. Prior to infection, memory already included some responding clones, suggesting cross-reactive memory joined.

Sequenced sample: PBMCs or a T cell subset sorted from them (not recorded which). The rearrangement uses TRBV12-3 or TRBV12-4 and TRBJ2-3; TRBD2 matches at 8 bases. The TCR comes from an adult woman who had mild COVID-19 (a few samples of this study predate the infection). Cell type and time point are not known. The CDR3 sequence: CASSLSGGPTDTQYF. CDR3 DNA: TGTGCCAGCAGTTTAAGCGGGGGCCCCACAGATACGCAGTATTTT.